This passage covers 5 T cell receptor beta chains from one sample sequenced in a study of technical replicates of blood from a handful of donors. The data were produced by immunoSEQ multiplex PCR, yet TCRdb's version contains in-frame clones alone and is incomplete. The sample lists 65,000 to 95,000 clones, 98% seen once, with around 0.15% in the top ten. Sequencing was done on a sample of T cells isolated from PBMCs. These receptors all stem from a human donor in good health.

This rearrangement joins TRBV6-1 to TRBJ2-7; D may be TRBD2 (5 bases). The CDR3 totals 13 residues. The V and J ends lost 8 bases and 6 bases respectively, with 17 bases between them. Germline CDR1 is MNHNS and CDR2 is SASEGT. The CDR3 protein is CASARGGSLEQYF. The CDR3 nucleotides read TGTGCCAGCGCCCGCGGCGGGTCCCTCGAGCAGTACTTC.

The chain combines TRBV11-3 with TRBJ1-2; tentative D call: TRBD1 (5 bases). The CDR3 length is 14 residues. The V and J ends lost 0 bases and 6 bases respectively, with 11 bases between them. Germline values: CDR1 SGHNT, CDR2 YENEEA. The CDR3 here is CASSLDIGADGYTF. DNA for the CDR3: TGTGCCAGCAGCTTAGATATAGGGGCTGATGGCTACACCTTC.

The rearrangement uses TRBV4-1 and TRBJ2-5, with D possibly TRBD2 on 7 matching bases. The germline gives CDR1 MGHRA, CDR2 YSYEKL. The V end lost 0 bases, the J end lost 1 base, and 12 bases lay between the germline ends. The CDR3 runs 16 residues. CDR3 DNA sequence: TGCGCCAGCAGCCAAGAGGGGGGGCGGCCCCAAGAGACCCAGTACTTC. Its translation: CASSQEGGRPQETQYF.

The chain carries TRBV5-1 and TRBJ2-1; 10 bases align to TRBD1. With 3 bases clipped from V and 4 bases from J, the junction kept 7 bases outside the gene matches. The CDR3 extends over 16 amino acids. Germline CDR1 is SGHRS and CDR2 is YFSETQ. CDR3 sequence: CASSSGGTGVYNEQFF. As DNA, the CDR3 is TGCGCCAGCAGCTCAGGCGGGACAGGGGTTTACAATGAGCAGTTCTTC.

The V gene is TRBV4-1, the J gene TRBJ2-3; 7 bases align to TRBD2. There are 15 residues in the CDR3. Germline V gives CDR1 MGHRA, CDR2 YSYEKL. V lost 0 bases, J lost 4 bases, and 4 bases stayed unmatched. CDR3 DNA sequence: TGCGCCAGCAGCCAAGAGGCCGGGAGGCCAGATACGCAGTATTTT. Its translation: CASSQEAGRPDTQYF.